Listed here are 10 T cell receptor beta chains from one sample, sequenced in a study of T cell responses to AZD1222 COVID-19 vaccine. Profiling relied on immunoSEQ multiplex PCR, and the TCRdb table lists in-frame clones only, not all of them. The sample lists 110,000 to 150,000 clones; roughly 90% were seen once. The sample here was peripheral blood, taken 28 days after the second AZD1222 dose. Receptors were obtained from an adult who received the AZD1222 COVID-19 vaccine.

CDR3 nucleotides: TGTGCCACCGAACCCGGCGGAGCGAATCACAATGAGCAGTTCTTC. Protein sequence: CATEPGGANHNEQFF. The rearrangement joins TRBV10-3 to TRBJ2-1; D ambiguous. Trimming left V 10 bases short and J 5 bases short, with 21 bases between. This CDR3 spans 15 amino acids. Germline V gives CDR1 ENHRY, CDR2 SYGVKD.

CDR3 coding DNA: TGTGCCAGCAGCGAAGACAGGTTCTCGGCTTTCTTT. This codes for CASSEDRFSAFF. The V and J genes are TRBV6-2 or TRBV6-3 and TRBJ1-1; possible D gene TRBD1, 6 bases. Germline CDR1 and CDR2: MNHEY and SVGEGT. The CDR3 runs to 12 residues. Trimming shortened V by 6 bases and J by 11 bases, and 16 bases separated the two germline ends.

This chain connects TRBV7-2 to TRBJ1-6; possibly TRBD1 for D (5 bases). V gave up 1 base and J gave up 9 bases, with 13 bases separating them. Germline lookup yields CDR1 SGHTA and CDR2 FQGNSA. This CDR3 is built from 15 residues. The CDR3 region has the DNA TGTGCCAGCAGCTTAGACTGGATCGGGACTTCACCCCTCCACTTT. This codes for CASSLDWIGTSPLHF.

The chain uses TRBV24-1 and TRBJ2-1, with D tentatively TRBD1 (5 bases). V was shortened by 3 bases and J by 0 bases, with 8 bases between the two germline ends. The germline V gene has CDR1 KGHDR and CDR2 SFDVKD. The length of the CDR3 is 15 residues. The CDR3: CATSDVGPSYNEQFF. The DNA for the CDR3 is TGTGCCACCAGTGATGTGGGGCCCTCCTACAATGAGCAGTTCTTC.

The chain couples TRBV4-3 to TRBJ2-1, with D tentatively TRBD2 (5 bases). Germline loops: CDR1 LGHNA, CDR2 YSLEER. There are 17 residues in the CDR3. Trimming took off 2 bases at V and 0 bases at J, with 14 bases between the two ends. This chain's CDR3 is CASSQYRADSSYNEQFF. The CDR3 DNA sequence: TGCGCCAGCAGCCAATATCGAGCGGATAGCTCCTACAATGAGCAGTTCTTC.

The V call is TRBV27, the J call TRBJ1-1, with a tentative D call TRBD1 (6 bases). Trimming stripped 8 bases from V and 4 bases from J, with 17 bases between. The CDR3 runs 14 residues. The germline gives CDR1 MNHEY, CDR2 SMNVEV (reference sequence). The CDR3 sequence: CASSYMQGTTEAFF. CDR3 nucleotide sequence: TGTGCCAGCTCCTATATGCAGGGGACCACTGAAGCTTTCTTT.

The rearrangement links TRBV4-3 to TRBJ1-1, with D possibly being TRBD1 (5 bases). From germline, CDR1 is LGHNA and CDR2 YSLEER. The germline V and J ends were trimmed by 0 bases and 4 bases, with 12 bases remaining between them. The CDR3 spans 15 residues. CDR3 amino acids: CASSQEGRPGTEAFF. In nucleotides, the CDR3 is TGCGCCAGCAGCCAAGAGGGGCGCCCTGGCACTGAAGCTTTCTTT.

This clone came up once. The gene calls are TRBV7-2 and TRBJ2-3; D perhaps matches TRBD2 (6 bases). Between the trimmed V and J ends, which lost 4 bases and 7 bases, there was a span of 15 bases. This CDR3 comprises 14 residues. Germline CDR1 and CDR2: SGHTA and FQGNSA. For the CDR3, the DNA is TGTGCCAGCAGCTCCCCGGCGGGGTTAAATACGCAGTATTTT. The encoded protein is CASSSPAGLNTQYF.

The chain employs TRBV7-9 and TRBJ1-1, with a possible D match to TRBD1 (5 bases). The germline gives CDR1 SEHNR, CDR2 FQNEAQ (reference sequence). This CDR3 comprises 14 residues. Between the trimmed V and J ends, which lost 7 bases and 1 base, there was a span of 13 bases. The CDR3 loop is CASKKTDRNTEAFF. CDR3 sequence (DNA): TGTGCCAGCAAAAAAACTGACAGGAACACTGAAGCTTTCTTT.

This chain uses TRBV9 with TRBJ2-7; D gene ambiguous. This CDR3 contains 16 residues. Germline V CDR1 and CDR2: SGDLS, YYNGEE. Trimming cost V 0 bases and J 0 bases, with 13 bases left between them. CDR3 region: CASSVGVGSSSYEQYF. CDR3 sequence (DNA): TGTGCCAGCAGCGTAGGGGTGGGGTCGAGCTCCTACGAGCAGTACTTC.